This T cell receptor beta chain was captured by sequencing in a study of blood T cell repertoires in COVID-19. TCRdb's table, derived via immunoSEQ multiplex PCR, lists solely in-frame clones and lacks some. The sample consists of a few hundred thousand clones, about 87% of them appearing once. The length of the CDR3 is 13 residues. V dropped 6 bases and J dropped 4; count of bases not matched to a gene: 3. The germline V gene encodes CDR1 MNHEY and CDR2 SVGEGT. This TCR came from a man aged 55 to 69 who had recovered from COVID-19. The source material was peripheral blood. The V gene is TRBV6-2 or TRBV6-3, the J gene TRBJ2-3; the match to TRBD2 covers 8 bases. This chain's CDR3 is CASSGTSSDTQYF. CDR3 sequence (DNA): TGTGCCAGCAGCGGGACTAGTTCAGATACGCAGTATTTT.